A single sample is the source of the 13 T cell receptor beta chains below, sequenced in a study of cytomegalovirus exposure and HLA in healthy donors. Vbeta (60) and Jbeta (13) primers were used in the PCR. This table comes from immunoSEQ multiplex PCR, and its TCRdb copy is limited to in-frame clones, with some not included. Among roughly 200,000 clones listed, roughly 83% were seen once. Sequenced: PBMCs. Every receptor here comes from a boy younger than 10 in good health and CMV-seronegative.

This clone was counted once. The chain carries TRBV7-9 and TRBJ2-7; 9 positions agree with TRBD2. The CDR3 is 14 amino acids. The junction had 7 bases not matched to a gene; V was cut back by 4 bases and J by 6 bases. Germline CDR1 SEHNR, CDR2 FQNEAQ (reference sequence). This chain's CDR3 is CASSSGTSLFEQYF. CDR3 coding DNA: TGTGCCAGCAGCTCCGGGACTAGCCTCTTCGAGCAGTACTTC.

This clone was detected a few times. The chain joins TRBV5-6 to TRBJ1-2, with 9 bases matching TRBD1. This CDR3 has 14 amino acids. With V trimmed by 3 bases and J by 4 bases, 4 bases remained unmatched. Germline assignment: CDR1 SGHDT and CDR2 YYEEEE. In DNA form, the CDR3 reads TGTGCCAGCAGCTGGGGGACAGGGACCTATGGCTACACCTTC. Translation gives CASSWGTGTYGYTF.

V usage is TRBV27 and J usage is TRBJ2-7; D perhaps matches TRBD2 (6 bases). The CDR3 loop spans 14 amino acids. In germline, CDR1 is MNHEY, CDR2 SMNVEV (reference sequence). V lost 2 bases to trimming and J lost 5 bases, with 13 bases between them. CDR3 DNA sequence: TGTGCCAGCAGTTTAGGAGGGATGTTACACGAGCAGTACTTC. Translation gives CASSLGGMLHEQYF.

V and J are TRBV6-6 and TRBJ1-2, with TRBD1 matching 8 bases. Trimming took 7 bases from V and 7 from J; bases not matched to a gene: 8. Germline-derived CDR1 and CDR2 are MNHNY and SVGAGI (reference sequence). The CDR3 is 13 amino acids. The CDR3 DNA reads TGTGCCAGCAATCCCACAGGGGGTGGTGGCTACACCTTC. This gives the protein CASNPTGGGGYTF.

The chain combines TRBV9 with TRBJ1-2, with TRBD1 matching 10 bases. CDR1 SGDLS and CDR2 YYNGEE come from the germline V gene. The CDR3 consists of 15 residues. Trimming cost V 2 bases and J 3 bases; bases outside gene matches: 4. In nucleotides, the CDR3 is TGTGCCAGCAGCGTTCGGACAGGGGGGGACTATGGCTACACCTTC. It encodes CASSVRTGGDYGYTF. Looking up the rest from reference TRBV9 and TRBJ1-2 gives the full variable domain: DSGVTQTPKHLITATGQRVTLRCSPRSGDLSVYWYQQSLDQGLQFLIQYYNGEERAKGNILERFSAQQFPDLHSELNLSSLELGDSALYFCASSVRTGGDYGYTFGSGTRLTVV.

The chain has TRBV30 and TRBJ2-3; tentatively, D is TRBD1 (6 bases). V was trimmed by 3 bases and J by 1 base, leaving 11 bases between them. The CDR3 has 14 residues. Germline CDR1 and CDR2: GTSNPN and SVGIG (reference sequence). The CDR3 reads CAWSTGKGTDTQYF. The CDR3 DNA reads TGTGCCTGGAGCACAGGGAAGGGCACAGATACGCAGTATTTT.

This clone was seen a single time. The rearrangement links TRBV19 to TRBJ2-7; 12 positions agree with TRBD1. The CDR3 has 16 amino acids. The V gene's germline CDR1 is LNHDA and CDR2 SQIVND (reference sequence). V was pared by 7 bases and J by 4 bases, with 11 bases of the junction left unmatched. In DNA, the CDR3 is TGTGCCAGTACCAAATCCGGGACAGGGGGCGGGTACGAGCAGTACTTC. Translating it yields CASTKSGTGGGYEQYF.

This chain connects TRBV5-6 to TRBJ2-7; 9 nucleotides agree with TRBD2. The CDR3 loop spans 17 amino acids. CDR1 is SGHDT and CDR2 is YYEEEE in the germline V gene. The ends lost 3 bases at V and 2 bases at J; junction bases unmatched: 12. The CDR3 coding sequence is TGTGCCAGCAGCTCCACTTTTAGCGGGAGAGGGCCCTACGAGCAGTACTTC. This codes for CASSSTFSGRGPYEQYF. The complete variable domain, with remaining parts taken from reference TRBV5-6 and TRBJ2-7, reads DAGVTQSPTHLIKTRGQQVTLRCSPKSGHDTVSWYQQALGQGPQFIFQYYEEEERQRGNFPDRFSGHQFPNYSSELNVNALLLGDSALYLCASSSTFSGRGPYEQYFGPGTRLTVT.

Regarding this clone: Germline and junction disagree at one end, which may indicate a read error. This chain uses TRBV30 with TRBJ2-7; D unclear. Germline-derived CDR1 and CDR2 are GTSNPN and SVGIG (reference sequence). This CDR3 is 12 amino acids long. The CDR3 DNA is TGTGCCTGGAGTGTAATATCGCAGGTGACGTCCTTC. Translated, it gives CAWSVISQVTSF.

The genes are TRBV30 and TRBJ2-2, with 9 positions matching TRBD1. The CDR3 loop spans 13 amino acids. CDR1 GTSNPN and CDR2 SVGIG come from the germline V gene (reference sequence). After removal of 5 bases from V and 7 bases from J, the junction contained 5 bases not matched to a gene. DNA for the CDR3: TGTGCCTGGGTACAGGGGGCTGGCGGGGAGCTGTTTTTT. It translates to CAWVQGAGGELFF.

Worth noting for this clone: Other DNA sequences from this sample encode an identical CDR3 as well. CDR3 sequence reads: CASSLAGGNYGYTF. CDR3 nucleotide sequence: TGTGCCAGCAGCTTAGCCGGGGGAAACTATGGCTACACCTTC. The chain links TRBV7-9 to TRBJ1-2; TRBD1 might be the D (5 bases). The CDR3 has 14 amino acids. The V end lost 0 bases, the J end lost 2 bases, and 7 bases lay between the germline ends. Looked up from germline, CDR1 is SEHNR and CDR2 is FQNEAQ (reference sequence).

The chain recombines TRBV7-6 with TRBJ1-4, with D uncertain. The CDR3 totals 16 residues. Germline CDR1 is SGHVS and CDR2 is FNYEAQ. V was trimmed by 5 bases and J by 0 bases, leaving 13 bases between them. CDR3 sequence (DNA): TGTGCCAGCAGCCTGGAGCCCGGATCAACTAATGAAAAACTGTTTTTT. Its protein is CASSLEPGSTNEKLFF.

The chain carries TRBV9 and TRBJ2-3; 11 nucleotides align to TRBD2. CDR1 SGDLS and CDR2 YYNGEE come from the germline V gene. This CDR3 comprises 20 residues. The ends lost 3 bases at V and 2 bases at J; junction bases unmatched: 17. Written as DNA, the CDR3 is TGTGCCAGCAGCGCCACTCGACTAGCGGGGCCCCGGGTTATCACAGATACGCAGTATTTT. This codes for CASSATRLAGPRVITDTQYF.